Presented here are 21 T cell receptor beta chains from one specimen sequenced in a study of blood T cell repertoires in COVID-19. Profiled with immunoSEQ multiplex PCR; TCRdb holds only in-frame clones, not every one. The sample has 250,000 to 350,000 clones, around 87% seen once. The sequencing sample was made of peripheral blood. These receptors all stem from a woman between 50 and 59 years old who had recovered from COVID-19.

The gene calls are TRBV7-2 and TRBJ2-1; weak D call: TRBD2 (6 bases). CDR1 and CDR2 (germline): SGHTA, FQGNSA. This CDR3 has 15 amino acids. V was trimmed by 1 base and J by 8 bases, leaving 15 bases between them. CDR3 sequence reads: CASSLDPGVYDEQFF. The CDR3 bases are TGTGCCAGCAGCTTAGATCCGGGAGTTTACGATGAGCAGTTCTTC.

The CDR3 spells CASSRVGAYGYTF. For the CDR3, the DNA is TGTGCCAGCAGCCGGGTGGGGGCCTATGGCTACACCTTC. The chain employs TRBV5-8 and TRBJ1-2; possible D gene TRBD1, 6 bases. Deletions cut 4 bases from V and 4 bases from J, with 11 bases between. This CDR3 comprises 13 residues. Per germline, CDR1 SGHTS and CDR2 YDEGEE.

The rearrangement joins TRBV6-2 or TRBV6-3 to TRBJ2-2; no firm D call. The CDR3 covers 15 residues. Germline loops: CDR1 MNHEY, CDR2 SVGEGT. The V end lost 0 bases, the J end lost 0 bases, and 5 bases lay between the germline ends. The CDR3 region is CASSYSTPNTGELFF. CDR3 in DNA: TGTGCCAGCAGTTACTCGACACCGAACACCGGGGAGCTGTTTTTT.

The chain combines TRBV9 with TRBJ2-7; 12 bases align to TRBD2. This CDR3 spans 14 amino acids. The V segment lost 0 bases and the J segment 6 bases; nucleotides outside the gene matches: 1. The germline V gene encodes CDR1 SGDLS and CDR2 YYNGEE. This CDR3 is CASSVGLAGVEQYF. CDR3 DNA: TGTGCCAGCAGCGTAGGACTAGCGGGAGTCGAGCAGTACTTC.

The V gene is TRBV30, the J gene TRBJ1-2; D uncertain. Trimming removed 7 bases from V and 1 base from J, with 16 bases in between. CDR3 length: 14 amino acids. Germline CDR1 GTSNPN, CDR2 SVGIG (reference sequence). The DNA of the CDR3 is TGTGCCTCCCTCCGAAACCCGGTTAACTATGGCTACACCTTC. Its protein is CASLRNPVNYGYTF.

The rearrangement links TRBV9 to TRBJ2-1, with D tentatively TRBD2 (6 bases). V shed 4 bases and J shed 6 bases, with 17 bases lying between them. Germline V gene lookup returns CDR1 SGDLS and CDR2 YYNGEE. CDR3 size: 15 residues. For the CDR3, the DNA is TGTGCCAGCAGCACTTCCGGGACTTCCGCCAATGAGCAGTTCTTC. Its protein is CASSTSGTSANEQFF.

This sequence joins TRBV3-1 (or the pseudogene TRBV3-2) and TRBJ2-5; the D gene is possibly TRBD2 (5 bases). With 2 bases removed from V and 3 bases from J, the gap between germline ends came to 10 bases. The V gene's germline CDR1 is LGHDT and CDR2 YNNKEL (reference sequence). The CDR3 is 14 residues long. Here the CDR3 reads CASSQSWGEETQYF. The CDR3, as DNA: TGTGCCAGCAGCCAAAGTTGGGGAGAAGAGACCCAGTACTTC.

This chain links TRBV3-1 (or the pseudogene TRBV3-2) with TRBJ2-5; 13 bases are shared with TRBD2. The CDR3 extends over 18 amino acids. Germline CDR1 is LGHDT and CDR2 is YNNKEL (reference sequence). J gave up 1 base and V 5 bases, and 10 bases lay outside the gene matches. The CDR3 sequence is CASSESGTSGIPQETQYF. CDR3 in DNA: TGTGCCAGCAGCGAAAGTGGGACTAGCGGGATACCCCAAGAGACCCAGTACTTC.

The J gene is TRBJ1-6, the V gene TRBV7-2; 9 bases are a match to TRBD1. V was clipped by 5 bases and J by 4 bases; unmatched bases: 6. The CDR3 length is 16 residues. Germline lookup yields CDR1 SGHTA and CDR2 FQGNSA. This CDR3 is CASSKDRGAYNSPLHF. The CDR3, as DNA: TGTGCCAGCAGCAAGGACAGGGGAGCTTATAATTCACCCCTCCACTTT.

This rearrangement joins TRBV6-6 to TRBJ2-4, with D tentatively TRBD1 (6 bases). Looked up from germline, CDR1 is MNHNY and CDR2 is SVGAGI (reference sequence). The CDR3 has 13 residues. Trimming removed 5 bases at V and 5 bases at J, with 10 bases between. For the CDR3, the DNA is TGTGCCAGCAGTAAACCAGGGGAAAACATTCAGTACTTC. Protein product: CASSKPGENIQYF.

The table lists this clone with a count of one. The chain is built from TRBV2 and TRBJ2-1; D is uncertain. From germline, CDR1 is SNHLY and CDR2 FYNNEI. There are 12 residues in the CDR3. Trimming shortened V by 6 bases and J by 8 bases, and 11 bases separated the two germline ends. CDR3: CASSQDIYEQFF. As DNA, the CDR3 is TGTGCCAGCAGCCAAGACATCTATGAGCAGTTCTTC. The variable domain in full, with the rest retrieved from reference TRBV2 and TRBJ2-1, is EPEVTQTPSHQVTQMGQEVILRCVPISNHLYFYWYRQILGQKVEFLVSFYNNEISEKSEIFDDQFSVERPDGSNFTLKIRSTKLEDSAMYFCASSQDIYEQFFGPGTRLTVL.

This clone came up once. The chain employs TRBV3-1 (or the pseudogene TRBV3-2) and TRBJ2-7; TRBD2 might be the D (5 bases). The V end was cut by 0 bases, the J end by 5 bases, with 14 bases between. In germline, CDR1 is LGHDT, CDR2 YNNKEL (reference sequence). The CDR3 has 15 residues. CDR3: CASSQESRELHEQYF. CDR3 sequence (DNA): TGTGCCAGCAGCCAAGAGTCTCGGGAACTCCACGAGCAGTACTTC.

This clone has a single count. This chain uses TRBV6-2 or TRBV6-3 with TRBJ1-6; a weak D match, TRBD1 (5 bases). The V end lost 4 bases, the J end lost 7 bases, and 14 bases lay between the germline ends. The germline V gene encodes CDR1 MNHEY and CDR2 SVGEGT. The CDR3 runs to 15 residues. The CDR3 loop reads CASSWGQVSNSPLHF. CDR3 in DNA: TGTGCCAGCAGTTGGGGCCAGGTTAGCAATTCACCCCTCCACTTT.

This rearrangement joins TRBV5-1 to TRBJ2-1; the match to TRBD2 covers 10 bases. This CDR3 has 14 residues. Germline CDR1 and CDR2: SGHRS and YFSETQ. Trimming cost V 0 bases and J 13 bases; bases outside gene matches: 7. CDR3 nucleotides: TGCGCCAGCAGCTTGGACCCAAGCGGGAGGGCCCAGTTCTTC. Protein product: CASSLDPSGRAQFF.

This chain links TRBV2 with TRBJ1-6; D not certain. Looked up from germline, CDR1 is SNHLY and CDR2 is FYNNEI. Trimming took 2 bases from V and 14 from J, leaving 10 bases between them. The CDR3 consists of 12 residues. As DNA, the CDR3 is TGTGCCAGCAGTGAAACCCGGAGGTCCCTCCACTTT. Residues: CASSETRRSLHF.

The rearrangement uses TRBV6-5 and TRBJ2-7; D gene uncertain. Germline CDR1 reads MNHEY; CDR2 reads SVGAGI. V was pared by 6 bases and J by 6 bases, with 12 bases between. The CDR3 has 12 residues. CDR3 in DNA: TGTGCCAGCAGACCTCCGAACGGCGAGCAGTACTTC. This gives the protein CASRPPNGEQYF.

This chain links TRBV4-2 with TRBJ2-5; the match to TRBD2 covers 8 bases. The V and J ends lost 2 bases and 5 bases, in that order; junction bases with no gene match: 4. This CDR3 region has 14 residues. Germline loops: CDR1 LGHNA, CDR2 YNFKEQ. The CDR3 sequence: CASSQWTSTETQYF. CDR3 sequence (DNA): TGTGCCAGCAGCCAATGGACTAGCACCGAGACCCAGTACTTC.

This rearrangement joins TRBV27 to TRBJ1-1; D uncertain. Trimming removed 7 bases at V and 3 bases at J, with 15 bases between. CDR1 and CDR2 from the germline V gene are MNHEY and SMNVEV (reference sequence). The CDR3 covers 14 residues. CDR3 sequence (DNA): TGTGCCAGCACCACCGCGGGGAGGCACACTGAAGCTTTCTTT. It translates to CASTTAGRHTEAFF.

This sequence joins TRBV29-1 and TRBJ1-1; 9 nucleotides agree with TRBD1. Trimming cost V 6 bases and J 6 bases; bases outside gene matches: 11. This CDR3 is built from 14 residues. Germline loops: CDR1 SQVTM, CDR2 ANQGSEA. The CDR3 region is CSVSPGQGRAEAFF. In DNA form, the CDR3 reads TGCAGCGTCTCACCCGGACAGGGGAGGGCTGAAGCTTTCTTT.

V gene TRBV7-3 combines with J gene TRBJ2-3; 9 nucleotides align to TRBD2. The CDR3 totals 17 residues. CDR1 is SGHTA and CDR2 is FQGTGA in the germline V gene. V was clipped by 0 bases and J by 2 bases; unmatched bases: 6. The CDR3 here is CASSLTRASGITDTQYF. The CDR3 DNA is TGTGCCAGCAGCTTAACTCGAGCTAGCGGGATCACAGATACGCAGTATTTT.

The J gene is TRBJ2-1, the V gene TRBV5-4; 7 bases align to TRBD2. This CDR3 spans 15 amino acids. After removal of 0 bases from V and 6 bases from J, the junction contained 6 bases not matched to a gene. The germline V gene has CDR1 SGHNT and CDR2 YYREEE (reference sequence). CDR3 in DNA: TGTGCCAGCAGCTTGGTGGGGGGGAGGGGCAATGAGCAGTTCTTC. This encodes CASSLVGGRGNEQFF.